The next 28 T cell receptor beta chains were all read from a single sample in a study of T cells in Graves' hyperthyroidism and ophthalmopathy. Using RNA transcripts as the source, TCR beta CDR3 regions were amplified. Researchers ran a first-round RT-PCR on the TCR CDR3 using the HTBI primer set. TCRdb used MiXCR to reprocess the multiplex PCR reads, holding one entry per CDR3 protein. The sample includes 250,000 to 300,000 distinct CDR3 sequences, 12% to 15% of them seen just once. The specimen was blood. The receptors come from a woman in her thirties or forties with Graves' hyperthyroidism.

This clonotype has a count of ten or more. This chain uses TRBV12-3 or TRBV12-4 with TRBJ1-2; 7 nucleotides match TRBD1. CDR3 length: 16 residues. With V trimmed by 4 bases and J by 3 bases, 11 bases remained unmatched. The CDR3 loop is CASSSGTADGDYGYTF. CDR3 in DNA: TGTGCCAGCAGTTCCGGGACAGCCGATGGGGACTATGGCTACACCTTC.

Many counts were recorded for this clonotype. The J gene is TRBJ1-1, the V gene TRBV18, with D maybe TRBD1 (6 bases). Per the germline V gene, CDR1 is KGHSH and CDR2 is LQKENI. Trimming took off 3 bases at V and 4 bases at J, with 15 bases between the two ends. This CDR3 is 15 amino acids long. The CDR3 DNA reads TGTGCCAGCTCACCCGGGACACTCAGGAGCACTGAAGCTTTCTTT. Translating it yields CASSPGTLRSTEAFF.

The sample holds many counts of this clonotype. This chain's CDR3 is CASSLAGQGARFGYTF. In DNA form, the CDR3 reads TGTGCCAGCAGCTTAGCTGGACAGGGGGCGCGGTTTGGCTACACCTTC. This chain links TRBV7-9 with TRBJ1-2, with 11 bases that match TRBD1. The V segment lost 0 bases and the J segment 7 bases; nucleotides outside the gene matches: 7. This CDR3 spans 16 amino acids. Germline V gene sequence: CDR1 SEHNR, CDR2 FQNEAQ (reference sequence).

Many counts were recorded for this clonotype. This sequence joins TRBV3-1 and TRBJ2-3; D possibly corresponds to TRBD2 (5 bases). The germline V gene has CDR1 LGHDT and CDR2 YNNKEL (reference sequence). The CDR3 spans 14 residues. With 4 bases removed from V and 0 bases from J, the gap between germline ends came to 8 bases. CDR3 sequence reads: CASSLGISTDTQYF. The CDR3 DNA follows: TGTGCCAGCAGCCTCGGGATCAGCACAGATACGCAGTATTTT.

This clonotype was seen at least ten times. The chain has TRBV5-1 and TRBJ1-2; D uncertain. Germline V lookup: CDR1 SGHRS, CDR2 YFSETQ. The CDR3 spans 13 residues. The V gene lost 0 bases and the J gene lost 1 base, with 4 bases spanning the gap. CDR3 sequence: CASSLDGNYGYTF. The CDR3 nucleotides read TGCGCCAGCAGCTTGGATGGTAACTATGGCTACACCTTC.

This clonotype occurred a few times. The junction does not match germline at one end; this may be a read error. The chain joins TRBV6-1 to TRBJ1-5, with D unresolved. This CDR3 has 13 residues. CDR1 is MNHNS, CDR2 SASEGT, per germline. The CDR3 sequence is CASTEGEYQPQHF. The DNA of the CDR3 is TGTGCCAGCACTGAAGGTGAATATCAGCCCCAGCATTTT.

This clonotype was detected ten times or more. This rearrangement joins TRBV29-1 to TRBJ2-7, with 12 positions matching TRBD1. Per the germline V gene, CDR1 is SQVTM and CDR2 is ANQGSEA. The CDR3 consists of 14 residues. With 7 bases clipped from V and 5 bases from J, the junction kept 9 bases outside the gene matches. The CDR3: CSASRGTGGHEQYF. As DNA, the CDR3 is TGCAGCGCCTCGCGGGGGACAGGGGGCCACGAGCAGTACTTC.

The J gene is TRBJ2-5, the V gene TRBV28, with 9 bases lining up with TRBD2. V was clipped by 7 bases and J by 2 bases; unmatched bases: 5. Germline CDR1 and CDR2: MDHEN and SYDVKM. The CDR3 loop spans 14 amino acids. CDR3 DNA sequence: TGTGCCAGCACTATTAGCGGGGGTCAAGAGACCCAGTACTTC. This gives the protein CASTISGGQETQYF.

This sequence joins TRBV4-2 and TRBJ2-4; D is undetermined. CDR1 and CDR2 (germline): LGHNA, YNFKEQ. V was cut by 0 bases and J by 0 bases, with 15 bases left in between. The CDR3 covers 18 residues. The CDR3: CASSQDLRAREAKNIQYF. The CDR3 DNA is TGTGCCAGCAGCCAAGATCTCCGTGCAAGAGAAGCCAAAAACATTCAGTACTTC.

This clonotype was recorded many times. The DNA for the CDR3 is TGTGCCAGCAGCTTAAGGGTAGCGGAGCAGTTCTTC. This gives the protein CASSLRVAEQFF. The chain links TRBV13 to TRBJ2-1, with D possibly being TRBD2 (5 bases). Germline V gene sequence: CDR1 PRHDT, CDR2 FYEKMQ (reference sequence). There are 12 residues in the CDR3. With 2 bases removed from V and 10 bases from J, the gap between germline ends came to 9 bases.

This clonotype was counted many times. This sequence joins TRBV10-3 and TRBJ1-1; D might be TRBD1 (5 bases). CDR3 size: 12 residues. The germline V and J ends were trimmed by 7 bases and 4 bases, with 10 bases remaining between them. Per germline, CDR1 ENHRY and CDR2 SYGVKD. The CDR3 coding sequence is TGTGCCATCAAAGGCGACAGCACTGAAGCTTTCTTT. This gives the protein CAIKGDSTEAFF.

This clonotype was counted many times. V and J are TRBV20-1 and TRBJ2-2; the D gene is possibly TRBD2 (6 bases). Germline V gene lookup returns CDR1 DFQATT and CDR2 SNEGSKA (reference sequence). Trimming took off 3 bases at V and 0 bases at J, with 17 bases between the two ends. The CDR3 spans 17 residues. The CDR3 loop is CSASRDSRYSNTGELFF. The CDR3 coding sequence is TGCAGTGCTAGCCGGGACTCCCGCTACTCGAACACCGGGGAGCTGTTTTTT.

Ten or more counts support this clonotype. This chain joins TRBV6-1 and TRBJ1-5, with D perhaps matching TRBD1 (6 bases). Between the trimmed V and J ends, which lost 5 bases and 0 bases, there was a span of 14 bases. The CDR3 contains 16 residues. Per the germline V gene, CDR1 is MNHNS and CDR2 is SASEGT. The CDR3, as DNA: TGTGCCAGCAGTTCCCAATGGGGGCTTAGCAATCAGCCCCAGCATTTT. It encodes CASSSQWGLSNQPQHF.

The chain links TRBV20-1 to TRBJ1-6; maybe TRBD1 (6 bases). V lost 5 bases and J lost 1, with 9 bases in between. Germline CDR1 and CDR2: DFQATT and SNEGSKA (reference sequence). The CDR3 contains 14 residues. CDR3: CSAEQGSYNSPLHF. Written as DNA, the CDR3 is TGCAGTGCTGAACAGGGTTCCTATAATTCACCCCTCCACTTT.

This clonotype showed up many times. The chain joins TRBV13 to TRBJ2-7; 8 nucleotides match TRBD1. In germline, CDR1 is PRHDT, CDR2 FYEKMQ (reference sequence). The trim removed 5 bases at V and 6 bases at J, leaving 12 bases unmatched. The CDR3 has 15 amino acids. As DNA, the CDR3 is TGTGCCAGCAGCGCCACCGGGACAGGAGTGCTCGAGCAGTACTTC. It yields the protein CASSATGTGVLEQYF.

This clonotype appeared a few times. The chain has TRBV28 and TRBJ2-7, with 9 bases that match TRBD1. J was trimmed by 5 bases and V by 8 bases; bases with no gene match: 13. The CDR3 covers 15 residues. CDR1 and CDR2 (germline): MDHEN, SYDVKM. CDR3 amino acids: CASDSTGTGPDEQYF. CDR3 DNA: TGTGCCAGCGACTCGACCGGGACAGGGCCAGACGAGCAGTACTTC.

This clonotype occurred many times. The rearrangement uses TRBV6-1 and TRBJ1-2; TRBD1 might be the D (6 bases). The CDR3 contains 15 residues. The germline V and J ends were trimmed by 5 bases and 2 bases, with 15 bases remaining between them. CDR1 is MNHNS and CDR2 is SASEGT in the germline V gene. CDR3 amino acids: CASSPQGSGNYGYTF. The CDR3 nucleotides are TGTGCCAGCAGTCCCCAGGGGTCGGGAAACTATGGCTACACCTTC.

This clonotype has a handful of counts. Possible read error: a much larger clone is one base away. The chain couples TRBV12-5 to TRBJ1-2; 10 bases align to TRBD1. CDR3 size: 13 residues. The germline gives CDR1 LGHNT, CDR2 FRNRAP. The V and J ends lost 6 bases and 7 bases, in that order; junction bases with no gene match: 5. The CDR3 DNA sequence: TGTGCTAGTGGACAGACAGGGGGCGGTGGCTACACCTTC. Its translation: CASGQTGGGGYTF.

The rearrangement uses TRBV10-3 and TRBJ2-7, with TRBD2 matching over 14 bases. The CDR3 runs to 16 residues. Germline values: CDR1 ENHRY, CDR2 SYGVKD. With 2 bases clipped from V and 4 bases from J, the junction kept 4 bases outside the gene matches. The CDR3 DNA reads as TGTGCCATCAGTGAGGCGACTAGCGGGAGGGAATACGAGCAGTACTTC. Its protein is CAISEATSGREYEQYF.

This clonotype was picked up many times. The chain couples TRBV28 to TRBJ2-1; TRBD1 might be the D (5 bases). This CDR3 comprises 15 residues. V was shortened by 3 bases and J by 0 bases, with 9 bases between the two germline ends. The germline CDR1 and CDR2 sequences are MDHEN and SYDVKM. CDR3: CASSFADSSYNEQFF. CDR3 nucleotides: TGTGCCAGCAGTTTCGCAGACAGCTCCTACAATGAGCAGTTCTTC.

In this sample, this clonotype turned up many times. The CDR3 sequence: CSARASGSPYEQYF. The CDR3 DNA sequence: TGCAGTGCTAGAGCTAGCGGCAGCCCCTACGAGCAGTACTTC. The chain uses TRBV20-1 and TRBJ2-7, with TRBD2 matching over 7 bases. V was pared by 1 base and J by 2 bases, with 5 bases of the junction left unmatched. Looked up from germline, CDR1 is DFQATT and CDR2 is SNEGSKA (reference sequence). The CDR3 is 14 amino acids.

The chain couples TRBV11-2 to TRBJ1-2; D not certain. The germline V gene encodes CDR1 SGHAT and CDR2 FQNNGV. The length of the CDR3 is 14 residues. V was cut by 0 bases and J by 5 bases, with 10 bases left in between. CDR3 DNA: TGTGCCAGCAGCTTAGAACCGGTCGGGTATGGCTACACCTTC. Encoded protein: CASSLEPVGYGYTF.

As for this clonotype: The conserved phenylalanine or tryptophan normally closing the CDR3 is absent here, so this likely arose from a read error. The chain recombines TRBV3-1 with TRBJ2-1; 10 nucleotides match TRBD2. Germline V gene data show CDR1 as LGHDT and CDR2 as YNNKEL (reference sequence). The CDR3 extends over 16 amino acids. Trimming removed 3 bases from V and 4 bases from J; junction bases left unmatched: 6. In nucleotides, the CDR3 is TGTGCCAGCAGCCAGGAGGGACTAGCGTGGTACAATGAGCAGTTCCTC. This encodes CASSQEGLAWYNEQFL.

This clonotype was counted many times. The rearrangement joins TRBV12-3 or TRBV12-4 to TRBJ2-7; D gene ambiguous. The CDR3 sequence is 11 residues long. Trimming took 6 bases from V and 2 from J, leaving 5 bases between them. For the CDR3, the DNA is TGTGCCAGCAGGAGCGCCTACGAGCAGTACTTC. This codes for CASRSAYEQYF.

This clonotype was detected many times. CDR3 protein: CSASRGSGRANEQFF. Written as DNA, the CDR3 is TGCAGTGCTTCCCGGGGTAGCGGGAGAGCAAATGAGCAGTTCTTC. V gene TRBV20-1 combines with J gene TRBJ2-1; TRBD2 agrees at 9 bases. The CDR3 has 15 amino acids. Germline loops: CDR1 DFQATT, CDR2 SNEGSKA (reference sequence). The J segment lost 7 bases and the V segment lost 5 bases, leaving 12 bases of the junction unmatched.

This clonotype has a count of ten or more. This rearrangement joins TRBV9 to TRBJ1-2; D is possibly TRBD1 (5 bases). Per the germline V gene, CDR1 is SGDLS and CDR2 is YYNGEE. The CDR3 is 12 amino acids. Deletions cut 3 bases from V and 9 bases from J, with 12 bases between. DNA of the CDR3: TGTGCCAGCAGCGCGTTTGGGGGGAGCTACACCTTC. It encodes CASSAFGGSYTF.

Only a few counts were recorded for this clonotype. The rearrangement links TRBV13 to TRBJ2-3, with D hard to call. Trimming took 3 bases from V and 6 from J, leaving 13 bases between them. Germline V gives CDR1 PRHDT, CDR2 FYEKMQ (reference sequence). CDR3 length: 14 amino acids. The CDR3 nucleotides read TGTGCCAGCAGCTTGGGCTCTGCTTTGGATACGCAGTATTTT. This gives the protein CASSLGSALDTQYF.

This clonotype has at least ten counts. The CDR3 nucleotides are TGTGCCAGCAGTTGGGGCGAGGCGGGAGTCCTATACGAGCAGTACTTC. Translation gives CASSWGEAGVLYEQYF. The V and J genes are TRBV12-3 or TRBV12-4 and TRBJ2-7, with 7 bases identical to TRBD2. Losses at the gene ends were 4 bases for V and 4 bases for J; bases not matched to a gene: 13. The CDR3 extends over 16 amino acids.